This T cell receptor (beta chain) was found in a study of blood T cell repertoires in COVID-19. Points on this clone: Other DNA sequences of this sample code for an identical CDR3.

The CDR3 has 15 amino acids. V lost 2 bases and J lost 3; bases outside the gene matches: 3. The germline CDR1 and CDR2 sequences are MGHRA and YSYEKL. The repertoire was sequenced with immunoSEQ multiplex PCR; TCRdb's copy has only in-frame clones and lacks some. The table has about 310,000 clones, around 91% seen once. Patients of the Seattle cohort, enrolled during active infection, were followed longitudinally. The source is a woman aged 40 to 50 with COVID-19, enrolled during active disease. The specimen was peripheral blood. This chain connects TRBV4-1 to TRBJ1-4, with TRBD1 matching over 7 bases. The CDR3 DNA sequence: TGCGCCAGCAGCCAAAGGGGGCAATCTAATGAAAAACTGTTTTTT. It yields the protein CASSQRGQSNEKLFF.